The following is a T cell receptor beta chain sequence with its context. The antigen remains undetermined. This entry is derived from a study of identical twins. Germline V gene lookup returns CDR1 SEHNR and CDR2 FQNEAQ (reference sequence). V was clipped by 9 bases and J by 0 bases, with 11 bases between them. This CDR3 region has 13 residues. cDNA carried unique molecular identifiers, and a universal primer site was added by template switching. TCRdb recomputed calls from the 5' RACE reads with MiXCR, one row per CDR3 protein. Here the sample spans 500,000 to 700,000 distinct CDR3 sequences, about 7% being singletons. Points from the study as a whole: Within cord blood, abundant beta clonotypes carried fewer insertions, but memory repertoires showed no such trend. Less excess twin sharing appeared in beta out-of-frame sequences.

A further study also used this sample, focusing on yellow fever vaccine responses in identical twins.

The clonotype comes from a woman younger than 30 in good health. The rearrangement uses TRBV7-9 and TRBJ1-2, with D possibly being TRBD1 (5 bases). The sequenced sample was PBMCs. In nucleotides, the CDR3 is TGTGCCAGTGAAGGGGAAACTAACTATGGCTACACCTTC. Protein: CASEGETNYGYTF.